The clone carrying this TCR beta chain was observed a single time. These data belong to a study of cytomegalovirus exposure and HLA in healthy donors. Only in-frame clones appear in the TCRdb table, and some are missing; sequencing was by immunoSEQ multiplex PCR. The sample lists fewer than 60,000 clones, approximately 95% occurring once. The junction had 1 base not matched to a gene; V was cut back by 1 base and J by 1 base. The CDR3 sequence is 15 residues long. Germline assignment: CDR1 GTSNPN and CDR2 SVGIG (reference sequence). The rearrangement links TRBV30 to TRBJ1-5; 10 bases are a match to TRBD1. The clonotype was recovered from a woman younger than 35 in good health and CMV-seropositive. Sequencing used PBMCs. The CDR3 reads CAWSGTGGSNQPQHF. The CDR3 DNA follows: TGTGCCTGGAGTGGGACAGGGGGAAGCAATCAGCCCCAGCATTTT.